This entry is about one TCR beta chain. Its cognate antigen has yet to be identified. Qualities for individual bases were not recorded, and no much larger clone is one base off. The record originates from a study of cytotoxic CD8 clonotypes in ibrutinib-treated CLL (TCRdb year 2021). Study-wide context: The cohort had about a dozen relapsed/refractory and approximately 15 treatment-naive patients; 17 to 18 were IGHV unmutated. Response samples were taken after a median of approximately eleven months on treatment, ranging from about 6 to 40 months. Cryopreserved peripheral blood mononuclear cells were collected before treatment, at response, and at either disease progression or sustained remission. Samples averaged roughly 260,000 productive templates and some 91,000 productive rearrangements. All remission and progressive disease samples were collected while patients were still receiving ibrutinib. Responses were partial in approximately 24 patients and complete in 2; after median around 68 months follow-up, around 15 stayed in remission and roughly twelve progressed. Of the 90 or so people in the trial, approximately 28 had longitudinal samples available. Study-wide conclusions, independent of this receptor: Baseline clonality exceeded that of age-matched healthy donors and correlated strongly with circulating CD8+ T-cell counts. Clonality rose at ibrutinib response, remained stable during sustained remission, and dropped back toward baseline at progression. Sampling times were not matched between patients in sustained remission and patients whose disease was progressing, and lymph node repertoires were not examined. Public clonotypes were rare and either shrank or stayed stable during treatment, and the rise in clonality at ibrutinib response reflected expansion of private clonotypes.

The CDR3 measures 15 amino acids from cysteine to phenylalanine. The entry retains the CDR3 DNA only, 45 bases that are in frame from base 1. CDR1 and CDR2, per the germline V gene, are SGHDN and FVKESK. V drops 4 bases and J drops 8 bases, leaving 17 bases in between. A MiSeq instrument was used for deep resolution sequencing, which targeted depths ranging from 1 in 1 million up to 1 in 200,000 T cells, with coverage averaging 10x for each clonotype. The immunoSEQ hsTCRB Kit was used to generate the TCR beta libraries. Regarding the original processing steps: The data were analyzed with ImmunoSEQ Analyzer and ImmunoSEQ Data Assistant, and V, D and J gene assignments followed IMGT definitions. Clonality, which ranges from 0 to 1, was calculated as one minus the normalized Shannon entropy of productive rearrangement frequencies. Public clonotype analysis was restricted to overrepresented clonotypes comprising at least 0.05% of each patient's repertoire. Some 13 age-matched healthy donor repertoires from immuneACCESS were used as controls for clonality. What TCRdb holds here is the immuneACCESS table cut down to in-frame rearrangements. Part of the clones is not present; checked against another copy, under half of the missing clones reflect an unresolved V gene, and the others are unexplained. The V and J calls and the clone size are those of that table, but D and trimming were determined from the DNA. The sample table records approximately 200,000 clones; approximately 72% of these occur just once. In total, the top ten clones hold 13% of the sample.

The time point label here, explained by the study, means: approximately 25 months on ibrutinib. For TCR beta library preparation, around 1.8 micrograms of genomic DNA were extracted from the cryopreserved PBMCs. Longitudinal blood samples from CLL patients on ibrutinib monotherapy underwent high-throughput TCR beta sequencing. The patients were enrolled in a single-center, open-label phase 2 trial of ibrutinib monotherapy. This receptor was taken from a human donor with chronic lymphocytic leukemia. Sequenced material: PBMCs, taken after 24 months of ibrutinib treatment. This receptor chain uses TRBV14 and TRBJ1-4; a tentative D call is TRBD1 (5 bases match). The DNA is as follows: TGTGCCAGCAGCCCCCTGGGGCAGGGATGGGAAAAACTGTTTTTT. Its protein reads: CASSPLGQGWEKLFF. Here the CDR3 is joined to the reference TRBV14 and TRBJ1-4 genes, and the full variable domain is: EAGVTQFPSHSVIEKGQTVTLRCDPISGHDNLYWYRRVMGKEIKFLLHFVKESKQDESGMPNNRFLAERTGGTYSTLKVQPAELEDSGVYFCASSPLGQGWEKLFFGSGTQLSVL.